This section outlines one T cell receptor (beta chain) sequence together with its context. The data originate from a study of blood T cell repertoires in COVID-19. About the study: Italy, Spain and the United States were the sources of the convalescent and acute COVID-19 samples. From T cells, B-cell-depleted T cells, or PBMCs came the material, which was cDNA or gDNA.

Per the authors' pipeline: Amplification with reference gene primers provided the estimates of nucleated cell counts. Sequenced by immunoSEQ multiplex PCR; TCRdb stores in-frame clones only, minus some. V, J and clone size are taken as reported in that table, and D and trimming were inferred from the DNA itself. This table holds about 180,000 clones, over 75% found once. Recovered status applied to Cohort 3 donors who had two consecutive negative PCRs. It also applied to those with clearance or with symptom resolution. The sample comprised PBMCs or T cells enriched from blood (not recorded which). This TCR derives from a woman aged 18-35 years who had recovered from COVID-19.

The DNA for the CDR3 is TGCAGTGCTAGTAGGGACACAGGGGGGATCTCCTACGAGCAGTACTTC. Residues: CSASRDTGGISYEQYF. This chain joins TRBV20-1 and TRBJ2-7, with TRBD1 identical over 8 bases. Trimming at V came to 3 bases and at J to 0 bases, leaving 10 bases not matched to a gene. The germline V gene has CDR1 DFQATT and CDR2 SNEGSKA (reference sequence). This CDR3 is 16 amino acids long.